This paragraph reports one T cell receptor beta chain. Unique molecular identifiers were used in preparing the TCRbeta library. TCRdb reprocessed the PCR reads via MiXCR and lists one record per CDR3 protein. The table has a few hundred thousand distinct CDR3 sequences, roughly 21% seen once; the top ten hold 3% to 4.5%. The germline gives CDR1 SGHTA, CDR2 FQGNSA. Losses at the gene ends were 5 bases for V and 4 bases for J; bases not matched to a gene: 6. This CDR3 has 14 amino acids. This entry is derived from a study of T-cell reconstitution after alpha-beta-depleted transplantation in children. The sequenced sample was PBMCs from the stem cell graft donor, obtained from the stem cell graft. The chain couples TRBV7-2 to TRBJ1-2; 8 bases line up with TRBD1. This receptor was taken from a human donor who donated a stem cell graft to a child with acute myeloid leukemia. This CDR3 is CASSTKGQGYGYTF. DNA for the CDR3: TGTGCCAGCAGCACAAAAGGACAGGGCTATGGCTACACCTTC.